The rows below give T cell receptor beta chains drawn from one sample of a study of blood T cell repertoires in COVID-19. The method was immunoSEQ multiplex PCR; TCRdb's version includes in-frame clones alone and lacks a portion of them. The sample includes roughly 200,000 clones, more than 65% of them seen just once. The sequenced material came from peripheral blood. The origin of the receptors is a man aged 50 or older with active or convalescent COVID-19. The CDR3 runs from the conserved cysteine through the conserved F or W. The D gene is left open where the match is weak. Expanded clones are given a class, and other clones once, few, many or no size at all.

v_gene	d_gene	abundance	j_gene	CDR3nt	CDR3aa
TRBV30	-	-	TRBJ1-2	TGTGCCTGGTTAGAGCCTAACTATGGCTACACCTTC	CAWLEPNYGYTF
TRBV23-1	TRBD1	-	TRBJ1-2	TGCGCCAGCAGTCACGTTGAACAGGGGAACTATGGCTACACCTTC	CASSHVEQGNYGYTF
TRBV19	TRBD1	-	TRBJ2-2	TGTGCCAGTAGTGGGACAGCGGCGAACACCGGGGAGCTGTTTTTT	CASSGTAANTGELFF
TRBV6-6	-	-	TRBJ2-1	TGTGCCAGCAGTCGGGGCAACGACAATGAGCAGTTCTTC	CASSRGNDNEQFF
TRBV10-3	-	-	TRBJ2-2	TGTGCCACCATGAGCGAGCGGGACACCGGGGAGCTGTTTTTT	CATMSERDTGELFF
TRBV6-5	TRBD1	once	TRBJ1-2	TGTGCCAGCAGACATACGGACAGGGTCTATGGCTACACCTTC	CASRHTDRVYGYTF
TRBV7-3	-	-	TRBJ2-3	TGTGCCAGCAGCCCAGGCGGGATAAGCACAGATACGCAGTATTTT	CASSPGGISTDTQYF
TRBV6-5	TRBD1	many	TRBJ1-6	TGTGCCAGCCGTCAACAGGGGTTGGGCAATTCACCCCTCCACTTT	CASRQQGLGNSPLHF
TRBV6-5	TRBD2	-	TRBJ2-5	TGTGCCAGCAAGAGCGGGGGGGCAGAGACCCAGTACTTC	CASKSGGAETQYF
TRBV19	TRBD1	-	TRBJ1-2	TGTGCCAGTAGTCCCCGGACAGGGGTTAACTATGGCTACACCTTC	CASSPRTGVNYGYTF
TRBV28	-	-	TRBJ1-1	TGTGCCAGCTCCATCAACACTGAAGCTTTCTTT	CASSINTEAFF
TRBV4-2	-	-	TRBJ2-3	TGTGCCAGCAGCCCAGGGACAGATACGCAGTATTTT	CASSPGTDTQYF
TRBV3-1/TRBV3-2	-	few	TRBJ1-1	TGTGCCAGCAGTAGAGCGGGACGGCTGAACACTGAAGCTTTCTTT	CASSRAGRLNTEAFF
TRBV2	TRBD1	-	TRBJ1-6	TGTGCCAGCACCTGGGACAGGGTCAGCTCCTATAATTCACCCCTCCACTTT	CASTWDRVSSYNSPLHF
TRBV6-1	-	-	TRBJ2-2	TGTGCCAGCAGTGAAGGGACACCGAACACCGGGGAGCTGTTTTTT	CASSEGTPNTGELFF
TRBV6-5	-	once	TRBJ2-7	TGTGCCAGCAGCCCCCTAGCCCCGCCGGGCTACGAGCAGTACTTC	CASSPLAPPGYEQYF
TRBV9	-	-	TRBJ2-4	TGTGCCAGCAGCGACGCGGGGTTCATTCAGTACTTC	CASSDAGFIQYF
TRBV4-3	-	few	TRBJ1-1	TGCGCCAGCAGCCAAGATCGGGGATCTGAAGCTTTCTTT	CASSQDRGSEAFF